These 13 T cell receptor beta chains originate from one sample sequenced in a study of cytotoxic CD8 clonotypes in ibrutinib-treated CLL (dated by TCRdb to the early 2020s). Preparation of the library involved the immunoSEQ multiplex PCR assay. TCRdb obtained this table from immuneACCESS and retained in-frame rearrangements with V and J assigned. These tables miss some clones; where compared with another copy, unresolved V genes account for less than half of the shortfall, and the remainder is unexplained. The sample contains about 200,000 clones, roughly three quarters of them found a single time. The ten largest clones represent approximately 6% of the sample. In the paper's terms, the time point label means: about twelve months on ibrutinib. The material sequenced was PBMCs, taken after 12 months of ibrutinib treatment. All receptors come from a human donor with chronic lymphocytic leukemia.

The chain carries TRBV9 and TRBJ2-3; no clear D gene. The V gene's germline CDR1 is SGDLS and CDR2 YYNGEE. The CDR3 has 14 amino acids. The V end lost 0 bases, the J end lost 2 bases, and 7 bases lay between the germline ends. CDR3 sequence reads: CASSVASTTDTQYF. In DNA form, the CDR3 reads TGTGCCAGCAGCGTAGCCAGCACCACAGATACGCAGTATTTT.

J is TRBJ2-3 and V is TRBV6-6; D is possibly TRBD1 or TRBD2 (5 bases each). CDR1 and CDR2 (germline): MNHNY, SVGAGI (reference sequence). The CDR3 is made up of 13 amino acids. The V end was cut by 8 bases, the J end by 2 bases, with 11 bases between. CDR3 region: CASARGLTDTQYF. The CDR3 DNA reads TGTGCCAGCGCCCGGGGCCTCACAGATACGCAGTATTTT.

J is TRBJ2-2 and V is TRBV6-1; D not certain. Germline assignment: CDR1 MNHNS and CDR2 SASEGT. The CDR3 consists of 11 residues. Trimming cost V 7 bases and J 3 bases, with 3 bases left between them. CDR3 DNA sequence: TGTGCCAGCAAGGACACCGGGGAGCTGTTTTTT. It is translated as CASKDTGELFF.

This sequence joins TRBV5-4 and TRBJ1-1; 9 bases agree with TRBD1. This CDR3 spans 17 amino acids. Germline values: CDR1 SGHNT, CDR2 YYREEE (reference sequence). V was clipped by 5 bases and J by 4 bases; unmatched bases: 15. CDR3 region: CASRSGGTGYKRTEAFF. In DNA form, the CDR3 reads TGTGCCAGCAGGTCGGGGGGGACAGGGTATAAGCGCACTGAAGCTTTCTTT.

The CDR3 region has the DNA TGTGCCAGCAGCAACGGCAGACTTAGTAGCACAGATACGCAGTATTTT. It yields the protein CASSNGRLSSTDTQYF. The V call is TRBV7-2, the J call TRBJ2-3; no reliable D call. From germline, CDR1 is SGHTA and CDR2 FQGNSA. The germline V and J ends were trimmed by 5 bases and 0 bases, with 15 bases remaining between them. This CDR3 region has 16 residues. Looking up the rest from reference TRBV7-2 and TRBJ2-3 gives the full variable domain: GAGVSQSPSNKVTEKGKDVELRCDPISGHTALYWYRQSLGQGLEFLIYFQGNSAPDKSGLPSDRFSAERTGGSVSTLTIQRTQQEDSAVYLCASSNGRLSSTDTQYFGPGTRLTVL.

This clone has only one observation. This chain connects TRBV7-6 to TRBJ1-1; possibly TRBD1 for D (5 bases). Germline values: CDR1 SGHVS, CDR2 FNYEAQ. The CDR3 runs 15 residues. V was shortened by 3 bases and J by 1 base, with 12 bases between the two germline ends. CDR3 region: CASSLAPTENTEAFF. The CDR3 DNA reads TGTGCCAGCAGCTTGGCCCCGACAGAGAACACTGAAGCTTTCTTT.

The DNA for the CDR3 is TGTGCCTGGAATAGGGACAGGGGGGAGCCCCAGCATTTT. The encoded protein is CAWNRDRGEPQHF. V and J are TRBV30 and TRBJ1-5, with 11 bases fitting TRBD1. V dropped 4 bases and J dropped 8; count of bases not matched to a gene: 4. The CDR3 is 13 amino acids. CDR1 is GTSNPN and CDR2 is SVGIG in the germline V gene (reference sequence).

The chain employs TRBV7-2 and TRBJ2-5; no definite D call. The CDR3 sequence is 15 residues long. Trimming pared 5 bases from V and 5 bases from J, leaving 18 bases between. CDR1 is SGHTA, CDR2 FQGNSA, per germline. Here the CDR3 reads CASSVGAGVWETQYF. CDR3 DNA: TGTGCCAGCAGCGTCGGCGCAGGAGTCTGGGAGACCCAGTACTTC.

Here the CDR3 DNA reads TGTGCCAGCTCACCCGTTAAAGGGAACTATGGCTACACCTTC. It codes for CASSPVKGNYGYTF. This rearrangement joins TRBV18 to TRBJ1-2; D gene ambiguous. V was trimmed by 3 bases and J by 2 bases, leaving 10 bases between them. The CDR3 consists of 14 residues. Germline CDR1 and CDR2: KGHSH and LQKENI.

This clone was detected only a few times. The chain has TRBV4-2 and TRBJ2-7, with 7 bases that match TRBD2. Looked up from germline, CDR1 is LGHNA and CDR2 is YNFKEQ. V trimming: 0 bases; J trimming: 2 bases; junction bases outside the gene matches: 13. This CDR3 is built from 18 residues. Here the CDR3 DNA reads TGTGCCAGCAGCCAAGATCTACGGAGCGGGGTTCTTCCCTACGAGCAGTACTTC. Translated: CASSQDLRSGVLPYEQYF.

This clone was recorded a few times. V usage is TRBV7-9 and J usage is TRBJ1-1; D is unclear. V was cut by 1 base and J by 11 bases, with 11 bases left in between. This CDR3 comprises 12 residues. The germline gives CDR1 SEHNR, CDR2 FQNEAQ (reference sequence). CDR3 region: CASSLVVSVAFF. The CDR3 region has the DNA TGTGCCAGCAGCTTAGTGGTGAGTGTGGCTTTCTTT.

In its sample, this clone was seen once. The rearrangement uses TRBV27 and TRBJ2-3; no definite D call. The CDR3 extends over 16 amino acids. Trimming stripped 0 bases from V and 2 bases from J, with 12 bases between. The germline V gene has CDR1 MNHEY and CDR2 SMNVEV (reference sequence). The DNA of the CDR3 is TGTGCCAGCAGTTTATCGGGCCAGCTATCCACAGATACGCAGTATTTT. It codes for CASSLSGQLSTDTQYF.

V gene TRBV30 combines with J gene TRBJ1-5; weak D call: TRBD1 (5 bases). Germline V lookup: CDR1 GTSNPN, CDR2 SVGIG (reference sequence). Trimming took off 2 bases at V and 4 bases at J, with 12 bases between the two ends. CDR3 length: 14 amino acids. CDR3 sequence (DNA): TGTGCCTGGAGTAATGGAGGGACGAATCAGCCCCAGCATTTT. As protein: CAWSNGGTNQPQHF.